Below, 15 T cell receptor beta chains from the same sample are listed, as sequenced in a study of post-analysis software for immune sequencing data. Unique molecular identifiers were built into the TCR beta cDNA libraries. Using its own MiXCR run on the PCR reads, TCRdb lists one record per CDR3 protein. Of under 900,000 distinct CDR3 sequences in the sample, about 50% were seen once. Study results and caveats: Higher frequency in patients than in controls was seen for about five TRBV segments, with TRBV5-6, TRBV5-1 and TRBV20-1 among them.

Their target antigens are unknown. Sequenced material: blood. The receptor source for this set is a girl between 5 and 17 years old with multiple sclerosis.

This clonotype was recorded once. J is TRBJ1-1 and V is TRBV2; weak D call: TRBD1 (6 bases). V lost 4 bases to trimming and J lost 5 bases, with 14 bases between them. This CDR3 contains 14 residues. Germline V CDR1 and CDR2: SNHLY, FYNNEI. The CDR3 here is CASSAQGGGTEAFF. CDR3 nucleotide sequence: TGTGCCAGCAGTGCACAGGGCGGCGGGACTGAAGCTTTCTTT.

V gene TRBV4-2 combines with J gene TRBJ2-7; maybe TRBD2 (6 bases). The V end lost 1 base, the J end lost 3 bases, and 10 bases lay between the germline ends. The CDR3 has 14 amino acids. Germline loops: CDR1 LGHNA, CDR2 YNFKEQ. The CDR3 spells CASSQGRGFYEQYF. The CDR3 coding sequence is TGTGCCAGCAGCCAAGGGCGGGGTTTCTACGAGCAGTACTTC.

This clonotype occurred a few times. Just one base apart from a much larger clone, this may be a read error. V is TRBV7-2 and J is TRBJ2-6; no reliable D call. Germline lookup yields CDR1 SGHTA and CDR2 FQGNSA. The CDR3 is 13 residues long. V was shortened by 3 bases and J by 3 bases, with 3 bases between the two germline ends. The CDR3 sequence is CASSFFGANVLTF. Here the CDR3 DNA reads TGTGCCAGCAGCTTCTTTGGGGCCAACGTCCTGACTTTC.

The chain links TRBV29-1 to TRBJ2-4; no clear D. This CDR3 region has 15 residues. The germline CDR1 and CDR2 sequences are SQVTM and ANQGSEA. The ends were cut back, 1 base at V and 0 bases at J, with 10 bases in the middle. The CDR3 reads CSVEGEDLAKNIQYF. DNA of the CDR3: TGCAGCGTTGAAGGTGAAGACCTAGCCAAAAACATTCAGTACTTC.

The gene calls are TRBV10-3 and TRBJ2-6; D uncertain. The germline CDR1 and CDR2 sequences are ENHRY and SYGVKD. The CDR3 contains 13 residues. Trimming removed 6 bases from V and 6 bases from J, with 9 bases in between. CDR3 nucleotides: TGTGCCATCAGCCCGGGTGAGGCCAACGTCCTGACTTTC. Translation gives CAISPGEANVLTF.

The chain links TRBV20-1 to TRBJ2-5; D unresolved. The V gene lost 2 bases and the J gene lost 4 bases, with 17 bases spanning the gap. Germline values: CDR1 DFQATT, CDR2 SNEGSKA (reference sequence). This CDR3 has 15 residues. The CDR3 loop reads CSARLPLGSGETQYF. In DNA, the CDR3 is TGCAGTGCTAGACTCCCCCTCGGGTCGGGAGAGACCCAGTACTTC.

The table lists this clonotype with a count of one. The genes are TRBV15 and TRBJ2-7; maybe TRBD2 (5 bases). Germline lookup yields CDR1 LNHNV and CDR2 YYDKDF (reference sequence). Between the trimmed V and J ends, which lost 0 bases and 2 bases, there was a span of 11 bases. This CDR3 is built from 15 residues. Here the CDR3 reads CATSRESGPTYEQYF. CDR3 DNA sequence: TGTGCCACCAGCAGAGAGAGCGGTCCCACCTACGAGCAGTACTTC. The complete variable domain, with remaining parts taken from reference TRBV15 and TRBJ2-7, reads DAMVIQNPRYQVTQFGKPVTLSCSQTLNHNVMYWYQQKSSQAPKLLFHYYDKDFNNEADTPDNFQSRRPNTSFCFLDIRSPGLGDTAMYLCATSRESGPTYEQYFGPGTRLTVT.

This clonotype was seen a few times. The V and J genes are TRBV15 and TRBJ2-3; 8 bases fit TRBD2. Germline V lookup: CDR1 LNHNV, CDR2 YYDKDF (reference sequence). V shed 1 base, J shed 3 bases, and the junction held 3 bases outside the gene matches. CDR3 length equals 15 residues. The CDR3 region has the DNA TGTGCCACCAGCAGAGTGGGCGGGAGGACAGATACGCAGTATTTT. It translates to CATSRVGGRTDTQYF.

The CDR3 region has the DNA TGCAGTGCTAGAGTAGCGGGGACGTCCTACGAGCAGTACTTC. Translating gives CSARVAGTSYEQYF. The rearrangement joins TRBV20-1 to TRBJ2-7; the match to TRBD2 covers 8 bases. This CDR3 has 14 amino acids. V was clipped by 1 base and J by 1 base; unmatched bases: 3. Germline V gives CDR1 DFQATT, CDR2 SNEGSKA (reference sequence).

This rearrangement joins TRBV3-1 to TRBJ1-1; possible D gene TRBD1, 6 bases. The CDR3 contains 13 residues. Trimming stripped 1 base from V and 4 bases from J, with 7 bases between. Per germline, CDR1 LGHDT and CDR2 YNNKEL (reference sequence). CDR3 residues: CASSQVGGTEAFF. CDR3 coding DNA: TGTGCCAGCAGCCAAGTAGGGGGCACTGAAGCTTTCTTT.

The chain couples TRBV6-5 to TRBJ1-2; 8 bases align to TRBD1. The CDR3 runs to 17 residues. V lost 4 bases to trimming and J lost 3 bases; unmatched junction nucleotides: 13. Germline CDR1 and CDR2: MNHEY and SVGAGI. The CDR3 DNA sequence: TGTGCCAGCAGTTCCCTTCCCGCGGACAGGGCCCACTATGGCTACACCTTC. Its translation is CASSSLPADRAHYGYTF.

This clonotype was detected a few times. V gene TRBV11-1 combines with J gene TRBJ2-2, with D perhaps matching TRBD1 or TRBD2 (5 bases each). V lost 5 bases to trimming and J lost 9 bases, with 13 bases between them. The CDR3 extends over 13 amino acids. Per the germline V gene, CDR1 is SGHAT and CDR2 is FQDESV (reference sequence). The CDR3 is CASSLQGPRELFF. DNA for the CDR3: TGTGCCAGCAGCCTCCAGGGACCTCGGGAGCTGTTTTTT.

This clonotype was found a few times. The V call is TRBV6-5, the J call TRBJ2-6, with D unresolved. Germline V gives CDR1 MNHEY, CDR2 SVGAGI. CDR3 size: 15 residues. Trimming pared 2 bases from V and 2 bases from J, leaving 7 bases between. As DNA, the CDR3 is TGTGCCAGCAGTTACGCGCCCCCTGGGGCCAACGTCCTGACTTTC. Translating it yields CASSYAPPGANVLTF.

V and J are TRBV4-1 and TRBJ2-6; D perhaps matches TRBD1 (6 bases). The length of the CDR3 is 15 residues. Germline CDR1 MGHRA, CDR2 YSYEKL. V was clipped by 2 bases and J by 8 bases, with 13 bases between them. CDR3 protein: CASSQSQGFTNVLTF. CDR3 DNA sequence: TGCGCCAGCAGCCAATCTCAGGGGTTTACCAACGTCCTGACTTTC.

This clonotype has a handful of counts. This chain links TRBV12-3 or TRBV12-4 with TRBJ1-2; unclear D gene. The CDR3 runs 15 residues. Trimming removed 2 bases at V and 4 bases at J, with 14 bases between. DNA for the CDR3: TGTGCCAGCAGTTTATCAGTTGACTATAGCTATGGCTACACCTTC. Amino acid sequence: CASSLSVDYSYGYTF.